This T cell receptor (beta chain) was captured in a study of regulatory and conventional T cells in RAG deficiency. The table came from immunoSEQ multiplex PCR; TCRdb's copy has only in-frame clones and leaves some out. The table has 25,000 to 35,000 clones, approximately 96% seen once. CDR3 length: 14 residues. V was clipped by 2 bases and J by 1 base, with 9 bases between them. Per germline, CDR1 SGHRS and CDR2 YFSETQ. Blood CD4+ CD25-low CD127-high conventional T cells supplied the genomic DNA template. Concerning this clone itself: Its antigen is unidentified.

Overall study findings and caveats: Patient subsets had shorter CDR3s; Omenn Treg-Tconv overlap exceeded 85%.

These records were also assigned to another study, of regulatory T cells. That investigation notes: The PCR used 52 TRBV and 13 TRBJ primers.

Material for sequencing was CD25- CD4+ T cells sorted from blood. The clonotype was recovered from a human donor in good health. V usage is TRBV5-1 and J usage is TRBJ1-1; D uncertain. CDR3 loop: CASSFLTTNTEAFF. The CDR3 region has the DNA TGCGCCAGCAGCTTCCTTACAACGAACACTGAAGCTTTCTTT.